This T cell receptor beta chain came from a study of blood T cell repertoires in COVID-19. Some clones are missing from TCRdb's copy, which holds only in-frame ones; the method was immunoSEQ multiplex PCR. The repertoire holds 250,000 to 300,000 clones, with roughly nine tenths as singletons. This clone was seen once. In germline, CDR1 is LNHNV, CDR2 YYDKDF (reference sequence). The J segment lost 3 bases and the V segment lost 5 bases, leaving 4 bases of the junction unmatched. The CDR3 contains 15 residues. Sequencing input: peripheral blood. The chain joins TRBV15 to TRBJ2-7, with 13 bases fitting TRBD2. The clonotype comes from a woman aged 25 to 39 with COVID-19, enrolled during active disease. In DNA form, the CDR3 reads TGTGCCACCAGCCCCACTAGCGGGGGGGTCTACGAGCAGTACTTC. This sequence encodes CATSPTSGGVYEQYF.